Below are 23 T cell receptor beta chains sequenced from a single sample in a study of blood T cells in healthy people across ages. Primers used in a second PCR of roughly 6 to 12 cycles were a sample-barcoded 5' primer and a J-beta primer mix. TCRdb redid the calling of the 5' RACE reads with MiXCR, one entry per CDR3 protein. The sample shows approximately 960,000 distinct CDR3 sequences, just under 30% of them seen only once. The same sample was also used in a study of T cells of mothers and their children.

The specimen sequenced was blood. The receptors stem from a woman aged 40-49 years in good health.

This clonotype was seen repeatedly, ten times or more. V gene TRBV7-3 combines with J gene TRBJ1-2; D call uncertain. V shed 4 bases and J shed 4 bases, with 7 bases lying between them. This CDR3 is 12 amino acids long. Germline V gene lookup returns CDR1 SGHTA and CDR2 FQGTGA. This chain's CDR3 is CASSSIGYGYTF. In nucleotides, the CDR3 is TGTGCCAGCAGCTCCATTGGCTATGGCTACACCTTC.

The chain couples TRBV20-1 to TRBJ1-5; 12 bases fit TRBD1. V gave up 6 bases and J gave up 0 bases; unmatched junction bases: 6. Germline V gene data show CDR1 as DFQATT and CDR2 as SNEGSKA (reference sequence). The CDR3 contains 16 residues. CDR3 amino acids: CSARGQGAYSNQPQHF. The CDR3 DNA reads TGCAGTGCGCGGGGACAGGGGGCTTATAGCAATCAGCCCCAGCATTTT.

This clonotype was counted between two and nine times. This chain's CDR3 is CASSPAKGYNSPLHF. CDR3 nucleotides: TGTGCCAGCAGTCCAGCAAAAGGCTATAATTCACCCCTCCACTTT. V gene TRBV28 combines with J gene TRBJ1-6; the D is unclear. Trimming left V 5 bases short and J 3 bases short, with 11 bases between. There are 15 residues in the CDR3. Per the germline V gene, CDR1 is MDHEN and CDR2 is SYDVKM.

This chain links TRBV12-3 or TRBV12-4 with TRBJ1-2, with 9 nucleotides matching TRBD1. This CDR3 region has 14 residues. Trimming took 2 bases from V and 4 from J; bases not matched to a gene: 2. The CDR3 here is CASSLTGGVYGYTF. CDR3 DNA: TGTGCCAGCAGTTTAACAGGGGGCGTCTATGGCTACACCTTC.

This clonotype was counted ten times or more. The CDR3: CASSVTASYGYTF. In DNA form, the CDR3 reads TGTGCCAGCAGTGTCACAGCTAGCTATGGCTACACCTTC. The gene calls are TRBV12-3 or TRBV12-4 and TRBJ1-2, with D unclear. This CDR3 region has 13 residues. Trimming left V 5 bases short and J 4 bases short, with 11 bases between.

This clonotype was seen at least ten times. At one of its ends the junction is not consistent with the germline gene, which may arise from a read error. CDR3 nucleotides: TGTGCCAGTAGTGAAGGTACCGGGACAGGTGAATACGAGCAGTACTTC. This translates into CASSEGTGTGEYEQYF. The chain couples TRBV2 to TRBJ2-7; 8 positions agree with TRBD1. Germline values: CDR1 SNHLY, CDR2 FYNNEI. This CDR3 is built from 16 residues.

Concerning this clonotype: The junction departs from germline at one end; a sequencing error may be responsible. This chain joins TRBV7-8 and TRBJ1-1, with TRBD1 matching over 7 bases. Germline assignment: CDR1 SGHVS and CDR2 FQNEAQ. The CDR3 spans 16 residues. The CDR3 loop reads CANSLGGAGGTTEAFF. As DNA, the CDR3 is TGTGCCAACAGCTTAGGCGGGGCAGGGGGGACCACTGAAGCTTTCTTT.

Ten or more counts support this clonotype. V gene TRBV29-1 combines with J gene TRBJ2-1, with TRBD2 matching 12 bases. CDR1 and CDR2 (germline): SQVTM, ANQGSEA. J was trimmed by 8 bases and V by 4 bases; bases with no gene match: 9. This CDR3 has 15 residues. In DNA, the CDR3 is TGCAGCGTTGCCGGGACTAGCGGGCCCTTGGATGAGCAGTTCTTC. Translated, it gives CSVAGTSGPLDEQFF.

This clonotype was detected ten times or more. The chain links TRBV7-2 to TRBJ2-2, with D hard to call. Per the germline V gene, CDR1 is SGHTA and CDR2 is FQGNSA. The CDR3 is made up of 13 amino acids. Trimming removed 5 bases from V and 0 bases from J, with 4 bases in between. CDR3 DNA sequence: TGTGCCAGCAGCGGGGCGAACACCGGGGAGCTGTTTTTT. Protein product: CASSGANTGELFF. Complete variable domain (other parts from reference TRBV7-2 and TRBJ2-2): GAGVSQSPSNKVTEKGKDVELRCDPISGHTALYWYRQSLGQGLEFLIYFQGNSAPDKSGLPSDRFSAERTGGSVSTLTIQRTQQEDSAVYLCASSGANTGELFFGEGSRLTVL.

This clonotype occurred a few times. This chain links TRBV28 with TRBJ2-2; perhaps D is TRBD1 or TRBD2 (5 bases each). The CDR3 runs to 16 residues. Looked up from germline, CDR1 is MDHEN and CDR2 is SYDVKM. V lost 9 bases and J 0 bases, leaving 17 bases between the germline ends. The CDR3 sequence is CASSLPGRPNTGELFF. CDR3 DNA: TGTGCCAGTAGTCTTCCGGGACGCCCGAACACCGGGGAGCTGTTTTTT.

This clonotype was counted at least ten times. The V and J genes are TRBV27 and TRBJ2-5; D gene ambiguous. This CDR3 spans 14 amino acids. Looked up from germline, CDR1 is MNHEY and CDR2 is SMNVEV (reference sequence). The V end lost 3 bases, the J end lost 5 bases, and 13 bases lay between the germline ends. The CDR3 loop reads CASSLEGLRETQYF. The CDR3 DNA reads as TGTGCCAGCAGTTTGGAAGGGCTCCGGGAGACCCAGTACTTC.

The chain employs TRBV7-8 and TRBJ2-3; D tentatively reads TRBD1 or TRBD2 (5 bases each). The CDR3 length is 17 residues. Trimming removed 6 bases at V and 0 bases at J, with 19 bases between. In germline, CDR1 is SGHVS, CDR2 FQNEAQ. The CDR3 here is CASSQPRGGTSTDTQYF. CDR3 DNA: TGTGCCAGCAGTCAACCTCGTGGGGGAACTAGCACAGATACGCAGTATTTT.

The V gene is TRBV2, the J gene TRBJ1-5; the D gene is possibly TRBD1 (5 bases). Trimming cost V 8 bases and J 2 bases, with 13 bases left between them. The CDR3 has 14 residues. CDR1 and CDR2 (germline): SNHLY, FYNNEI. CDR3 protein: CASARVSGNQPQHF. For the CDR3, the DNA is TGTGCCAGCGCCAGGGTCTCGGGCAATCAGCCCCAGCATTTT.

This clonotype was counted at least ten times. This sequence joins TRBV12-3 or TRBV12-4 and TRBJ1-2, with D perhaps matching TRBD1 (5 bases). Trimming stripped 2 bases from V and 7 bases from J, with 8 bases between. This CDR3 has 12 residues. Written as DNA, the CDR3 is TGTGCCAGCAGTTTAAGGGACTTTGGCTACACCTTC. Encoded protein: CASSLRDFGYTF.

The V and J genes are TRBV12-5 and TRBJ2-7, with D uncertain. Germline V gene data show CDR1 as LGHNT and CDR2 as FRNRAP. This CDR3 contains 13 residues. Trimming removed 1 base from V and 6 bases from J, with 10 bases in between. The CDR3 loop reads CASGLAGNPEQYV. The CDR3 region has the DNA TGTGCTAGTGGTTTGGCTGGAAACCCCGAGCAGTACGTC.

This sequence joins TRBV29-1 and TRBJ1-1; D call uncertain. This CDR3 has 12 amino acids. V was shortened by 0 bases and J by 10 bases, with 12 bases between the two germline ends. CDR1 SQVTM and CDR2 ANQGSEA come from the germline V gene. The DNA for the CDR3 is TGCAGCGTTGAAGACAACGGACCTGGAGCTTTCTTT. Protein sequence: CSVEDNGPGAFF.

The chain has TRBV4-1 and TRBJ2-7; 10 bases align to TRBD2. In germline, CDR1 is MGHRA, CDR2 YSYEKL. The CDR3 runs to 15 residues. Trimming took 4 bases from V and 4 from J; bases not matched to a gene: 7. This CDR3 is CASSPCSGGLYEQYF. The DNA of the CDR3 is TGCGCCAGCAGCCCATGTAGCGGGGGGTTATACGAGCAGTACTTC.

The V gene is TRBV12-3 or TRBV12-4, the J gene TRBJ1-2; tentative D call: TRBD1 (6 bases). V was pared by 5 bases and J by 2 bases, with 9 bases between. The CDR3 loop spans 13 amino acids. In DNA, the CDR3 is TGTGCCAGCAGTGGGGGGGGCAACTATGGCTACACCTTC. This gives the protein CASSGGGNYGYTF.

The V and J genes are TRBV4-2 and TRBJ1-4, with D perhaps TRBD1 (6 bases). Trimming pared 3 bases from V and 4 bases from J, leaving 18 bases between. The germline gives CDR1 LGHNA, CDR2 YNFKEQ. The CDR3 is 17 residues long. The CDR3, as DNA: TGTGCCAGCAGCCACGGAGGGACCGGGACACTTAATGAAAAACTGTTTTTT. Amino acid sequence: CASSHGGTGTLNEKLFF.

Note on this clonotype: A much larger clone lies one base from this, so it may be a read error. The CDR3 nucleotides are TGTGCCAGCAGCCCAGGACGGTATAGCAATCAGCCCCGGCATTTT. This gives the protein CASSPGRYSNQPRHF. This chain links TRBV7-2 with TRBJ1-5; D unclear. This CDR3 has 15 residues. The germline gives CDR1 SGHTA, CDR2 FQGNSA. The variable domain in full, with the rest retrieved from reference TRBV7-2 and TRBJ1-5, is GAGVSQSPSNKVTEKGKDVELRCDPISGHTALYWYRQSLGQGLEFLIYFQGNSAPDKSGLPSDRFSAERTGGSVSTLTIQRTQQEDSAVYLCASSPGRYSNQPRHFGDGTRLSIL.

This clonotype was observed a few times. The genes are TRBV5-1 and TRBJ1-5; the match to TRBD1 covers 7 bases. Looked up from germline, CDR1 is SGHRS and CDR2 is YFSETQ. CDR3 length: 17 residues. The ends lost 3 bases at V and 3 bases at J; junction bases unmatched: 12. The CDR3 coding sequence is TGCGCCAGCAGCTCGAATGCACCGGGACAGCTCAATCAGCCCCAGCATTTT. Protein sequence: CASSSNAPGQLNQPQHF.

J is TRBJ2-1 and V is TRBV30, with TRBD2 matching over 7 bases. J lost 9 bases, V lost 4 bases, and 6 bases had no gene match. The germline V gene encodes CDR1 GTSNPN and CDR2 SVGIG (reference sequence). The CDR3 extends over 12 amino acids. Here the CDR3 reads CAWMGGSGEQFF. CDR3 sequence (DNA): TGTGCCTGGATGGGGGGGTCGGGTGAGCAGTTCTTC.

This clonotype was seen a handful of times. J is TRBJ2-3 and V is TRBV7-2; D might be TRBD2 (5 bases). In germline, CDR1 is SGHTA, CDR2 FQGNSA. The CDR3 length is 16 residues. V lost 5 bases and J 3 bases, leaving 18 bases between the germline ends. The CDR3 nucleotides read TGTGCCAGCAGCCCGCGTCGAGGGAGTGGAACAGATACGCAGTATTTT. It is translated as CASSPRRGSGTDTQYF.